This T cell receptor (beta chain) came from a study of blood T cell repertoires in COVID-19. The CDR3 runs 14 residues. V dropped 0 bases and J dropped 4 bases, with 8 bases sitting between them. In germline, CDR1 is SGHNT, CDR2 YENEEA. Some clones are missing from TCRdb's copy, which holds only in-frame ones; the method was immunoSEQ multiplex PCR. Found here are roughly 300,000 clones, about 89% of them singletons; the top ten hold about 1.6%. The TCR was taken from a woman in her 40s who had recovered from COVID-19. The sequencing input was peripheral blood. The V and J genes are TRBV11-3 and TRBJ2-3, with no clear D. The CDR3 region has the DNA TGTGCCAGCAGCTTAGAACCACTCGCAGATACGCAGTATTTT. Translation: CASSLEPLADTQYF.